This T cell receptor (beta chain) was profiled in a study of OX40 agonist ivuxolimab in advanced cancers. Study at large: Six ivuxolimab dose levels, 0.01 to 10 mg/kg, were given intravenously every 2 weeks. Three patients showed partial responses: one hepatocellular carcinoma and two cutaneous melanoma cases.

Blood sampling was done at baseline, cycle 4 day 1, and cycle 7 day 1. Study-level findings and limits: Clonal expansion by week 6 occurred in CD4+ and CD8+ blood T cells (at 0.1 to 3.0 mg/kg).

Here immunoSEQ multiplex PCR was the method, and the copy in TCRdb shows in-frame clones only, minus some. Altogether fewer than 200,000 clones are present, roughly 92% being singletons, with the ten largest covering under 0.4%. This CDR3 spans 13 amino acids. Per the germline V gene, CDR1 is SNHLY and CDR2 is FYNNEI. V gave up 3 bases and J gave up 3 bases, with 8 bases separating them. Regarding this clone: Its antigen is still unknown.

This chain joins TRBV2 and TRBJ2-5; D unresolved. The starting material was CD4+ or CD8+ T cells sorted from blood, obtained in a trial of the OX40 agonist ivuxolimab. This clonotype was sampled from an adult with an advanced solid tumor such as melanoma, head and neck, liver or kidney cancer. This CDR3 is CASSEEKKETQYF. DNA of the CDR3: TGTGCCAGCAGTGAGGAGAAAAAAGAGACCCAGTACTTC.